This T cell receptor (beta chain) was profiled in a study of blood T cell repertoires in COVID-19. Study at large: Sites across the United States, Italy and Spain contributed samples from acute and convalescent COVID-19. Sources were T cells, B-cell-depleted T cells, or PBMCs; the material itself was cDNA or gDNA.

Germline values: CDR1 SGHDN, CDR2 FVKESK. The CDR3 runs 13 residues. The trim removed 4 bases at V and 5 bases at J, leaving 1 base unmatched. Repertoires were generated with immunoSEQ multiplex PCR, while TCRdb's copy carries only in-frame clones and drops some. Among fewer than 150,000 clones listed, about nine tenths were seen once. This TCR was recovered from a woman in her 70s with acute or convalescent COVID-19. The V call is TRBV14, the J call TRBJ2-3; 9 positions agree with TRBD2. Sequences were obtained from peripheral blood. In DNA form, the CDR3 reads TGTGCCAGCAGCCGTAGCGGGGGAGATACGCAGTATTTT. This encodes CASSRSGGDTQYF. The entire variable domain, with the rest obtained from reference TRBV14 and TRBJ2-3, is as follows: EAGVTQFPSHSVIEKGQTVTLRCDPISGHDNLYWYRRVMGKEIKFLLHFVKESKQDESGMPNNRFLAERTGGTYSTLKVQPAELEDSGVYFCASSRSGGDTQYFGPGTRLTVL.